Listed here is a single TCR beta chain. This table comes from immunoSEQ multiplex PCR, and its TCRdb copy is limited to in-frame clones, with some not included. In the table there are about 94,000 clones, 95% of which are singletons. These data belong to a study of technical replicates of blood from several donors. Sequenced material: T cells isolated from PBMCs. This sequence originates from a human donor in good health.

CDR3 loop: CASSLNALAASYQETQYF. The DNA of the CDR3 is TGTGCCAGCAGCTTAAACGCCCTAGCGGCCTCGTACCAAGAGACCCAGTACTTC. This chain joins TRBV7-6 and TRBJ2-5, with 7 positions matching TRBD2. The V gene's germline CDR1 is SGHVS and CDR2 FNYEAQ. CDR3 length: 18 amino acids. The V gene end was trimmed by 2 bases and the J gene end by 0 bases; junction bases not matched to a gene: 12.